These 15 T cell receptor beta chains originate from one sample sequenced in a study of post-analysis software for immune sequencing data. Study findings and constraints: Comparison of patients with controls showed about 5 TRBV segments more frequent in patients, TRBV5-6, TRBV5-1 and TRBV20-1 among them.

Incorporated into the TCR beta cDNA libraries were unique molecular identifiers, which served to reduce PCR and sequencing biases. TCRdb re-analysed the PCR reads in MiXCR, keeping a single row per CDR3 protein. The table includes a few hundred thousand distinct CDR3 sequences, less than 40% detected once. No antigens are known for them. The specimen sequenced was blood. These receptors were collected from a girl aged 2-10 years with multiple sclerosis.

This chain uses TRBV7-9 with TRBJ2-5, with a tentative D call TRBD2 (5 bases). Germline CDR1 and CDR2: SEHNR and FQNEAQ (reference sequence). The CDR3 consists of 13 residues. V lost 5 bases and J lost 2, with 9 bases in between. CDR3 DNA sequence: TGTGCCAGCAGCCCTCGGAGGCAAGAGACCCAGTACTTC. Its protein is CASSPRRQETQYF.

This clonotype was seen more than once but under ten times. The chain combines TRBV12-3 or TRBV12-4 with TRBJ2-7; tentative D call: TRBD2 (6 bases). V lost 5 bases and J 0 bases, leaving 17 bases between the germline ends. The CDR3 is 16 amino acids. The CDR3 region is CASSLFWAGSSYEQYF. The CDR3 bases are TGTGCCAGCAGTCTTTTTTGGGCGGGGAGCTCCTACGAGCAGTACTTC.

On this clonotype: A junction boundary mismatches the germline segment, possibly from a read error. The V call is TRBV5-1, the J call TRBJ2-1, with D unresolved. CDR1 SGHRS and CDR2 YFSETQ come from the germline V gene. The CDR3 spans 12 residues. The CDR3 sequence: CASSEGPTEKYF. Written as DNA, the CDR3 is TGCGCCAGCAGCGAAGGGCCAACAGAAAAGTACTTC.

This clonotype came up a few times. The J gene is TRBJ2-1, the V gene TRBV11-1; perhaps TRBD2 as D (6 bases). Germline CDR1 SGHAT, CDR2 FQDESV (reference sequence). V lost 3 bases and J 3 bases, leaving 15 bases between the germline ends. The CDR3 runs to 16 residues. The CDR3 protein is CASSFSPSESYNEQFF. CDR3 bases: TGTGCCAGCAGCTTCAGTCCTAGCGAAAGCTACAATGAGCAGTTCTTC.

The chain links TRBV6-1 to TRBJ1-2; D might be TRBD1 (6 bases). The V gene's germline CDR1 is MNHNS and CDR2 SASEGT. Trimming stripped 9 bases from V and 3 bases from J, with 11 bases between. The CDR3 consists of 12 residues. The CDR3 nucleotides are TGTGCCAGTACAGGGTTCGACTATGGCTACACCTTC. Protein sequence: CASTGFDYGYTF.

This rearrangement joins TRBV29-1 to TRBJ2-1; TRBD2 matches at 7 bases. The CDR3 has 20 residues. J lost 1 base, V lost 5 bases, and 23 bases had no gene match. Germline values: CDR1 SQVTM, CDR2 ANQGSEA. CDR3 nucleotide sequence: TGCAGCGTTCTAACCCGGACTAGGGTCATCTCGGTGAGATCCTACAATGAGCAGTTCTTC. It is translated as CSVLTRTRVISVRSYNEQFF.

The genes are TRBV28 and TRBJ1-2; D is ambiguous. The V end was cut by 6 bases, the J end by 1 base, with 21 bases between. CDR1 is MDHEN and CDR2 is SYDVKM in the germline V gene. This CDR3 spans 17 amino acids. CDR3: CASSPSPPGMLNYGYTF. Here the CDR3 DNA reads TGTGCCAGCAGCCCTTCACCCCCGGGAATGCTTAACTATGGCTACACCTTC.

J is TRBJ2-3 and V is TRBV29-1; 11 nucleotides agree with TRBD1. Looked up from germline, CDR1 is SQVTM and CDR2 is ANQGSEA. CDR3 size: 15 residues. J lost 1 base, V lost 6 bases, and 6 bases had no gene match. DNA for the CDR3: TGCAGCGTGGACGGACAGGGGGCGGGCACAGATACGCAGTATTTT. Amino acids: CSVDGQGAGTDTQYF.

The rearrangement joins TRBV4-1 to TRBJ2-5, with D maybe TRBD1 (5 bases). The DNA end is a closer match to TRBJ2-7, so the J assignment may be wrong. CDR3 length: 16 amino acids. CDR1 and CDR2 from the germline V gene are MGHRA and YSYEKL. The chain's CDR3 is CASSHHLGLLPDEQYF. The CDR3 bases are TGCGCCAGCAGCCACCATTTGGGGCTCCTTCCCGACGAGCAGTACTTC.

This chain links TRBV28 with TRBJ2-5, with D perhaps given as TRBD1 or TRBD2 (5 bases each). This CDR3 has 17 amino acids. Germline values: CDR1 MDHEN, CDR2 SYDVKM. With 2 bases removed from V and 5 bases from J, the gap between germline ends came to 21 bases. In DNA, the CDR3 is TGTGCCAGCAGTTTAGGGGGTGGACTTGACTTCCCGGAGACCCAGTACTTC. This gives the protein CASSLGGGLDFPETQYF.

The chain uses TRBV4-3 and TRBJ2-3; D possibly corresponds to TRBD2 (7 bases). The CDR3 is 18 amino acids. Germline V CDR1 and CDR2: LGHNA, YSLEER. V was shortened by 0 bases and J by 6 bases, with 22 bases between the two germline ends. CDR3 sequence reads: CASSQDDLAEGGTDTQYF. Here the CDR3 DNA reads TGCGCCAGCAGCCAAGATGACCTAGCGGAGGGGGGGACGGATACGCAGTATTTT.

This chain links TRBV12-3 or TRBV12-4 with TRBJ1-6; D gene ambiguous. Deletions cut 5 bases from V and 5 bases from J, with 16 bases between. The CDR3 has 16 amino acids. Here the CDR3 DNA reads TGTGCCAGCAGTCCAGGTTGGGGTGCCCATAATTCACCCCTCCACTTT. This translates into CASSPGWGAHNSPLHF.

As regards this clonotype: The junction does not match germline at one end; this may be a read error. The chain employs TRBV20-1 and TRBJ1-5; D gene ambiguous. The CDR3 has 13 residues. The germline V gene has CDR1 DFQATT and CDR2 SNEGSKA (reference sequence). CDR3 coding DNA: TGCAGTGTCCTGGGATTGGGCAATCGGCCCCAGCATTTT. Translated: CSVLGLGNRPQHF.

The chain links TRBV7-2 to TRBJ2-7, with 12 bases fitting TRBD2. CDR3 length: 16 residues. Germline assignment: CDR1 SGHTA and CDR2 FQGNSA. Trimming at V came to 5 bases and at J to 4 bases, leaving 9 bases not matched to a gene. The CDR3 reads CASSPVPGLAGYEQYF. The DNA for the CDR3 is TGTGCCAGCAGCCCCGTGCCGGGACTAGCGGGTTACGAGCAGTACTTC.

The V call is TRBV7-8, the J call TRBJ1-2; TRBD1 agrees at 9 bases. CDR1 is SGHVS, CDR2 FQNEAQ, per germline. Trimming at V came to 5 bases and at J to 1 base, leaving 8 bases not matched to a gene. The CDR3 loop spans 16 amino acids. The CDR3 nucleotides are TGTGCCAGCAGCCTCAGGACAGGGGACCTTAACTATGGCTACACCTTC. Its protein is CASSLRTGDLNYGYTF. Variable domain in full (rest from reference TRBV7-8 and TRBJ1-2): GAGVSQSPRYKVAKRGQDVALRCDPISGHVSLFWYQQALGQGPEFLTYFQNEAQLDKSGLPSDRFFAERPEGSVSTLKIQRTQQEDSAVYLCASSLRTGDLNYGYTFGSGTRLTVV.